A single sample is the source of the 27 T cell receptor beta chains below, sequenced in a study of OX40 agonist ivuxolimab in advanced cancers. Some clones are missing from TCRdb's copy, which holds only in-frame ones; the method was immunoSEQ multiplex PCR. In the table there are tens of thousands of clones, roughly 92% of which are singletons. The source was CD4+ or CD8+ T cells sorted from blood, collected in a trial of the OX40 agonist ivuxolimab. The receptors were sampled from an adult with an advanced solid tumor such as melanoma, head and neck, liver or kidney cancer.

The V and J genes are TRBV7-9 and TRBJ2-1; 12 bases match TRBD2. The germline V gene encodes CDR1 SEHNR and CDR2 FQNEAQ (reference sequence). V lost 4 bases to trimming and J lost 4 bases; unmatched junction nucleotides: 11. The CDR3 totals 18 residues. CDR3: CASSSRTSGNGAYNEQFF. The CDR3 DNA reads TGTGCCAGCAGCTCCCGGACTAGCGGGAACGGCGCGTACAATGAGCAGTTCTTC.

The genes are TRBV19 and TRBJ1-2; D gene ambiguous. The CDR3 is 14 amino acids. Trimming removed 5 bases at V and 3 bases at J, with 13 bases between. Germline assignment: CDR1 LNHDA and CDR2 SQIVND (reference sequence). The CDR3 coding sequence is TGTGCCAGTAGTCCGCTTACCAATGACTATGGCTACACCTTC. This sequence encodes CASSPLTNDYGYTF.

The CDR3 region is CASSEFTGRYTF. Written as DNA, the CDR3 is TGTGCCAGCAGTGAATTTACGGGACGCTACACCTTC. The rearrangement joins TRBV25-1 to TRBJ1-2, with D maybe TRBD1 (5 bases). Deletions cut 1 base from V and 9 bases from J, with 9 bases between. Germline V gene lookup returns CDR1 MGHDK and CDR2 SYGVNS. The CDR3 totals 12 residues.

The chain carries TRBV14 and TRBJ1-1, with D possibly TRBD1 on 5 matching bases. Germline V lookup: CDR1 SGHDN, CDR2 FVKESK. The CDR3 spans 16 residues. Trimming removed 3 bases from V and 8 bases from J, with 22 bases in between. The CDR3 sequence is CASSHPPSVGGREAFF. The CDR3 bases are TGTGCCAGCAGCCACCCGCCGTCAGTGGGGGGGAGGGAAGCTTTCTTT.

The chain couples TRBV25-1 to TRBJ1-1, with TRBD1 identical over 8 bases. Germline CDR1 is MGHDK and CDR2 is SYGVNS. This CDR3 contains 12 residues. The J segment lost 10 bases and the V segment lost 4 bases, leaving 5 bases of the junction unmatched. CDR3 in DNA: TGTGCCAGCAGTGTTCTACAGGGGGTAGCTTTCTTT. This translates into CASSVLQGVAFF.

This chain joins TRBV5-1 and TRBJ2-3, with 10 bases identical to TRBD2. Germline V gene lookup returns CDR1 SGHRS and CDR2 YFSETQ. The V and J ends lost 4 bases and 4 bases, in that order; junction bases with no gene match: 18. This CDR3 region has 19 residues. In DNA, the CDR3 is TGCGCCAGCAGCCTCGTACGGGCTAGCGGGAGTGGGAGCGCAGATACGCAGTATTTT. Residues: CASSLVRASGSGSADTQYF.

The chain recombines TRBV15 with TRBJ1-2, with D perhaps matching TRBD1 (6 bases). Germline V gene sequence: CDR1 LNHNV, CDR2 YYDKDF (reference sequence). The V end lost 4 bases, the J end lost 1 base, and 10 bases lay between the germline ends. The CDR3 covers 14 residues. Here the CDR3 DNA reads TGTGCCACCAGCACAGACAGGAGTAACTATGGCTACACCTTC. Translated, it gives CATSTDRSNYGYTF.

The chain employs TRBV7-2 and TRBJ2-7, with 11 bases identical to TRBD2. Trimming at V came to 5 bases and at J to 4 bases, leaving 13 bases not matched to a gene. The V gene's germline CDR1 is SGHTA and CDR2 FQGNSA. The CDR3 sequence is 17 residues long. CDR3 residues: CASSISGGGLNPYEQYF. The DNA for the CDR3 is TGTGCCAGCAGCATTAGCGGGGGGGGCCTTAATCCGTACGAGCAGTACTTC.

This clone was picked up one time. The chain employs TRBV19 and TRBJ2-5, with D unclear. Germline CDR1 is LNHDA and CDR2 is SQIVND (reference sequence). This CDR3 comprises 13 residues. V lost 1 base and J lost 4, with 7 bases in between. CDR3 coding DNA: TGTGCCAGTAGTATAGGGCCTACAGAGACCCAGTACTTC. This encodes CASSIGPTETQYF.

The J gene is TRBJ1-4, the V gene TRBV15, with 10 bases fitting TRBD1. The CDR3 extends over 18 amino acids. The J segment lost 3 bases and the V segment lost 3 bases, leaving 10 bases of the junction unmatched. CDR1 is LNHNV and CDR2 is YYDKDF in the germline V gene (reference sequence). In DNA, the CDR3 is TGTGCCACCAGCAGGCCCCCGGGACAGGGGTCGTCTAATGAAAAACTGTTTTTT. Its translation: CATSRPPGQGSSNEKLFF.

The J gene is TRBJ2-3, the V gene TRBV10-3; D unresolved. Germline assignment: CDR1 ENHRY and CDR2 SYGVKD. V was pared by 6 bases and J by 0 bases, with 10 bases between. The CDR3 sequence is 14 residues long. The CDR3 sequence is CAISDGGSTDTQYF. The CDR3 nucleotides read TGTGCCATCAGCGACGGTGGTAGCACAGATACGCAGTATTTT.

The V gene is TRBV5-1, the J gene TRBJ1-2; D is ambiguous. The germline V gene has CDR1 SGHRS and CDR2 YFSETQ. The CDR3 sequence is 16 residues long. V lost 0 bases and J lost 2, with 14 bases in between. CDR3 region: CASSLGGGQPNYGYTF. DNA of the CDR3: TGCGCCAGCAGCTTGGGAGGCGGCCAACCCAACTATGGCTACACCTTC.

This sequence joins TRBV18 and TRBJ1-5, with no clear D. The CDR3 consists of 14 residues. Per germline, CDR1 KGHSH and CDR2 LQKENI. Trimming removed 2 bases from V and 7 bases from J, with 12 bases in between. DNA for the CDR3: TGTGCCAGCTCACCATCGGGGTCCGGGCAGCCCCAGCATTTT. Its translation: CASSPSGSGQPQHF.

The chain joins TRBV7-2 to TRBJ1-4; tentative D call: TRBD1 (5 bases). Germline V CDR1 and CDR2: SGHTA, FQGNSA. The CDR3 spans 14 residues. V lost 1 base and J 7 bases, leaving 10 bases between the germline ends. The CDR3 sequence: CASSLDWGGEKLFF. DNA for the CDR3: TGTGCCAGCAGCTTAGACTGGGGGGGTGAAAAACTGTTTTTT.

The chain couples TRBV9 to TRBJ2-1; D is possibly TRBD2 (7 bases). The germline V and J ends were trimmed by 3 bases and 2 bases, with 12 bases remaining between them. The CDR3 covers 15 residues. The germline V gene encodes CDR1 SGDLS and CDR2 YYNGEE. CDR3 coding DNA: TGTGCCAGCAGCGCGGGGGGCAGGACCTACAATGAGCAGTTCTTC. Protein: CASSAGGRTYNEQFF.

V usage is TRBV9 and J usage is TRBJ1-1; D not resolved. There are 14 residues in the CDR3. CDR1 and CDR2 (germline): SGDLS, YYNGEE. Trimming stripped 0 bases from V and 5 bases from J, with 11 bases between. CDR3 in DNA: TGTGCCAGCAGCGTAGGAAAAGGGCAGACTGAAGCTTTCTTT. It yields the protein CASSVGKGQTEAFF.

The rearrangement joins TRBV19 to TRBJ1-5; D not resolved. Deletions cut 2 bases from V and 6 bases from J, with 11 bases between. In germline, CDR1 is LNHDA, CDR2 SQIVND (reference sequence). CDR3 length: 14 amino acids. The DNA of the CDR3 is TGTGCCAGTAGTATATTAGGGTTCAGTCAGCCCCAGCATTTT. Translating it yields CASSILGFSQPQHF.

CDR3 sequence reads: CAWSVTGRYTSGANVLTF. CDR3 coding DNA: TGTGCCTGGAGCGTTACGGGACGGTATACCTCTGGGGCCAACGTCCTGACTTTC. This chain joins TRBV30 and TRBJ2-6, with D possibly being TRBD1 or TRBD2 (5 bases each). Germline loops: CDR1 GTSNPN, CDR2 SVGIG (reference sequence). V shed 3 bases and J shed 0 bases, with 18 bases lying between them. This CDR3 spans 18 amino acids. The variable domain in full, completed from reference TRBV30 and TRBJ2-6, reads SQTIHQWPATLVQPVGSPLSLECTVEGTSNPNLYWYRQAAGRGLQLLFYSVGIGQISSEVPQNLSASRPQDRQFILSSKKLLLSDSGFYLCAWSVTGRYTSGANVLTFGAGSRLTVL.

J is TRBJ2-1 and V is TRBV11-1, with TRBD1 identical over 10 bases. V gave up 5 bases and J gave up 6 bases; unmatched junction bases: 4. The CDR3 totals 14 residues. Germline CDR1 reads SGHAT; CDR2 reads FQDESV (reference sequence). The CDR3 sequence is CASSDRGRGNEQFF. The CDR3 DNA follows: TGTGCCAGCAGCGACAGGGGGCGAGGCAATGAGCAGTTCTTC. Full variable domain (remainder filled in from reference TRBV11-1 and TRBJ2-1): EAEVAQSPRYKITEKSQAVAFWCDPISGHATLYWYRQILGQGPELLVQFQDESVVDDSQLPKDRFSAERLKGVDSTLKIQPAELGDSAMYLCASSDRGRGNEQFFGPGTRLTVL.

The chain is built from TRBV11-3 and TRBJ2-3; TRBD2 might be the D (6 bases). V was shortened by 5 bases and J by 0 bases, with 9 bases between the two germline ends. CDR1 SGHNT and CDR2 YENEEA come from the germline V gene. The CDR3 covers 14 residues. The CDR3 nucleotides are TGTGCCAGCAGCGCAGGGACTAGCACAGATACGCAGTATTTT. It encodes CASSAGTSTDTQYF.

The chain carries TRBV11-2 and TRBJ1-4; TRBD1 might be the D (5 bases). This CDR3 is built from 14 residues. The germline gives CDR1 SGHAT, CDR2 FQNNGV. The V and J ends lost 3 bases and 8 bases respectively, with 13 bases between them. The CDR3 DNA is TGTGCCAGCAGCTTGTTCGGGGGGGAGGAAAAACTGTTTTTT. This translates into CASSLFGGEEKLFF.

This chain uses TRBV25-1 with TRBJ1-2; D not certain. The CDR3 spans 13 residues. Germline CDR1 reads MGHDK; CDR2 reads SYGVNS. The V gene lost 5 bases and the J gene lost 5 bases, with 12 bases spanning the gap. The CDR3 DNA is TGTGCCAGCAGTTCCCTGGGGATGTATGGCTACACCTTC. As protein: CASSSLGMYGYTF.

This sequence joins TRBV7-2 and TRBJ2-3, with D possibly TRBD2 on 5 matching bases. Germline-derived CDR1 and CDR2 are SGHTA and FQGNSA. V lost 8 bases and J 6 bases, leaving 15 bases between the germline ends. This CDR3 has 13 residues. CDR3 bases: TGTGCCAGCCGAAGCGGAAGCCCTGATACGCAGTATTTT. As protein: CASRSGSPDTQYF.

The J gene is TRBJ2-7, the V gene TRBV7-9; D gene uncertain. The germline V and J ends were trimmed by 0 bases and 2 bases, with 5 bases remaining between them. The CDR3 has 13 residues. Germline V gene lookup returns CDR1 SEHNR and CDR2 FQNEAQ (reference sequence). The CDR3 DNA reads TGTGCCAGCAGCTTAGCACCGCCCTACGAGCAGTACTTC. Translating it yields CASSLAPPYEQYF.

The rearrangement links TRBV9 to TRBJ2-3; D is possibly TRBD1 or TRBD2 (6 bases each). The CDR3 loop spans 15 amino acids. Germline CDR1 reads SGDLS; CDR2 reads YYNGEE. V lost 3 bases to trimming and J lost 0 bases, with 11 bases between them. The CDR3 spells CASSARGGSTDTQYF. In nucleotides, the CDR3 is TGTGCCAGCAGCGCGCGAGGGGGGAGCACAGATACGCAGTATTTT. Using reference TRBV9 and TRBJ2-3 for the parts outside the CDR3, the full variable domain is DSGVTQTPKHLITATGQRVTLRCSPRSGDLSVYWYQQSLDQGLQFLIQYYNGEERAKGNILERFSAQQFPDLHSELNLSSLELGDSALYFCASSARGGSTDTQYFGPGTRLTVL.

The rearrangement joins TRBV30 to TRBJ2-7, with TRBD2 identical over 7 bases. CDR1 GTSNPN and CDR2 SVGIG come from the germline V gene (reference sequence). V gave up 0 bases and J gave up 2 bases; unmatched junction bases: 4. The CDR3 sequence is 14 residues long. The CDR3 DNA follows: TGTGCCTGGAGTGTAACGGGAGGCGCCTACGAGCAGTACTTC. It translates to CAWSVTGGAYEQYF.

The chain joins TRBV6-1 to TRBJ2-1, with a possible D match to TRBD1 (5 bases). This CDR3 is built from 13 residues. Trimming took 4 bases from V and 8 from J, leaving 12 bases between them. CDR1 MNHNS and CDR2 SASEGT come from the germline V gene. The chain's CDR3 is CASSVHRMDEQFF. The CDR3 DNA sequence: TGTGCCAGCAGTGTTCACAGGATGGATGAGCAGTTCTTC.